This T cell receptor beta chain is from a study of CD8 T cells in ankylosing spondylitis (dated by TCRdb to between 2016 and 2019). In the study overall: To find TCR variants linked to disease, the study profiled T cell receptor beta repertoires in ankylosing spondylitis patients and healthy donors. In total, the full study cohort was made up of 100 to 140 healthy donors and more than 20 ankylosing spondylitis patients. Samples of peripheral blood were taken, and for ankylosing spondylitis patients, synovial fluid was collected as well.

This clonotype was observed a single time. No antigen is known for it. No quality values exist for individual bases; no much larger clone is one base distant. A single read offers scant evidence. As encoded in the germline V gene, CDR1 is SGHRS while CDR2 is YFSETQ. The CDR3 holds 16 amino acids from the cysteine to the phenylalanine. Kept here is only the CDR3 DNA, which spans 48 bases and is read in frame from base 1. V ends up 4 bases short and J 5 bases short, with an unmatched junction base count of 10. The sequencer listed for this sample is Illumina HiSeq 2500. TCR beta libraries were prepared by quantitative 5'-RACE with molecular barcodes. In the paper's pipeline: Disease-linked TCR variants were identified with a new computational method built on a probabilistic model of VDJ rearrangement. The public reads were quality trimmed at Q25 with fastp and then assembled into clones with MiXCR by TCRdb, keeping productive beta chains. Each CDR3 protein gets just one entry, which takes the most common genes and DNA from the rows behind it. These V and J calls derive from TCRdb rather than the authors' analysis. The sample contains about 540,000 distinct CDR3 sequences, roughly an eighth of them found a single time. Jointly, the top ten make up under 7.5% of the sample.

Points the paper makes about the study in general: According to the report, matched synovial fluid samples from ankylosing spondylitis patients were significantly enriched for the disease-linked clones. Blood from ankylosing spondylitis patients appeared to be characterized by a TCR beta motif made up of about 8 highly homologous amino acid variants. Some motif variants were previously reported in synovial fluid and blood of reactive arthritis patients, suggesting common disease-initiation mechanisms. The disease-linked clones showed a CD8+ phenotype and occurred at relatively low frequencies in peripheral blood.

The receptor comes from a male donor with ankylosing spondylitis. The V and J segments used are TRBV5-1 and TRBJ2-3; 10 central nucleotides agree with TRBD1. Specimen: blood, either unsorted or a sorted T cell fraction (not recorded which). The CDR3: CASSIQGQGGLDTQYF. The sequenced DNA is TGCGCCAGCAGCATACAAGGACAGGGGGGATTAGATACGCAGTATTTT.